The entry below describes one T cell receptor (beta chain). Its antigen is currently unknown. The record originates from a study of STAT5B mutations in CD4+ large granular lymphocyte leukemia. Germline V CDR1 and CDR2: MNHEY, SVGAGI. This CDR3 contains 14 residues. V was pared by 4 bases and J by 4 bases, with 14 bases between. In the original analysis: The detection floor for productive clonotype frequency was 2.59 x 10-5. Sequencing used immunoSEQ multiplex PCR; TCRdb keeps in-frame clones, though not all of them. V and J calls and clone size are as listed in that table; D and trimming were resolved from the DNA. The table includes tens of thousands of clones, about 88% detected once. Study outcomes and limitations: CD4-sorted patient repertoires seemed more clonal than healthy CD4+ repertoires.

The rearrangement joins TRBV6-5 to TRBJ2-7; D remains ambiguous. The sample consisted of CD4+ T cells from blood buffy coats. The TCR sequence derives from a human donor in good health. The CDR3 loop is CASSSPRTEYEQYF. CDR3 nucleotide sequence: TGTGCCAGCAGTTCCCCTAGGACGGAATACGAGCAGTACTTC.